Shown below are 10 T cell receptor beta chains from a single sample sequenced in a study of graft-versus-host responses after intestinal transplantation. Generated by immunoSEQ multiplex PCR, the TCRdb table keeps only in-frame clones and is missing some. Of some 100,000 clones in the sample, about nine tenths were seen once. These receptors' antigens are unknown. The input for sequencing was unstimulated CD8+ T cells sorted from spleen or lymph node cells, taken before transplant. These receptors all stem from a human donor who was the organ donor for an intestinal transplant.

The genes are TRBV9 and TRBJ1-2; no reliable D call. V lost 3 bases to trimming and J lost 8 bases, with 17 bases between them. Per the germline V gene, CDR1 is SGDLS and CDR2 is YYNGEE. CDR3 length equals 14 residues. CDR3 in amino acids: CASSDAAGSKGYTF. The DNA for the CDR3 is TGTGCCAGCAGCGACGCGGCCGGGTCCAAGGGCTACACCTTC.

The J gene is TRBJ1-5, the V gene TRBV10-3, with 8 bases matching TRBD1. The germline V gene encodes CDR1 ENHRY and CDR2 SYGVKD. There are 20 residues in the CDR3. The trim removed 2 bases at V and 6 bases at J, leaving 21 bases unmatched. CDR3 residues: CAISETIPRTGFIWTQPQHF. As DNA, the CDR3 is TGTGCCATCAGTGAGACCATCCCCCGGACAGGGTTTATTTGGACTCAGCCCCAGCATTTT.

This chain joins TRBV29-1 and TRBJ1-2, with 8 nucleotides matching TRBD1. CDR1 and CDR2 (germline): SQVTM, ANQGSEA. This CDR3 has 12 amino acids. Unmatched junction bases numbered 5, after V lost 6 bases and J lost 5 bases. The chain's CDR3 is CSVIQGGYGYTF. For the CDR3, the DNA is TGCAGCGTGATACAGGGGGGATATGGCTACACCTTC.

This chain joins TRBV15 and TRBJ2-3; 10 nucleotides match TRBD2. CDR3 length equals 18 residues. Unmatched junction bases numbered 13, after V lost 5 bases and J lost 2 bases. Germline V gene lookup returns CDR1 LNHNV and CDR2 YYDKDF (reference sequence). The CDR3 DNA sequence: TGTGCCACCAGCCGCACCTCCACTAGCGGGGCCTTCACAGATACGCAGTATTTT. Its translation is CATSRTSTSGAFTDTQYF. The full variable domain, its missing parts supplied by reference TRBV15 and TRBJ2-3, is DAMVIQNPRYQVTQFGKPVTLSCSQTLNHNVMYWYQQKSSQAPKLLFHYYDKDFNNEADTPDNFQSRRPNTSFCFLDIRSPGLGDTAMYLCATSRTSTSGAFTDTQYFGPGTRLTVL.

The chain is built from TRBV9 and TRBJ1-2; D gene unclear. V lost 0 bases, J lost 7 bases, and 13 bases lay in between. Germline CDR1 is SGDLS and CDR2 is YYNGEE. The CDR3 is 14 residues long. The DNA for the CDR3 is TGTGCCAGCAGCGTAGGGGCGGGGTTTTCTGGCTACACCTTC. Its protein product is CASSVGAGFSGYTF.

This rearrangement joins TRBV4-2 to TRBJ2-7, with D possibly being TRBD2 (6 bases). The germline gives CDR1 LGHNA, CDR2 YNFKEQ. This CDR3 contains 16 residues. V was clipped by 0 bases and J by 3 bases, with 15 bases between them. CDR3 loop: CASSQEGLSVHYEQYF. The DNA of the CDR3 is TGTGCCAGCAGCCAAGAAGGACTATCTGTCCACTACGAGCAGTACTTC.

The rearrangement joins TRBV6-1 to TRBJ2-1, with D tentatively TRBD1 (5 bases). Germline lookup yields CDR1 MNHNS and CDR2 SASEGT. Trimming stripped 7 bases from V and 1 base from J, with 14 bases between. This CDR3 has 15 amino acids. The CDR3 region has the DNA TGTGCCAGCACCGAAAGGGGATATTCCTACAATGAGCAGTTCTTC. Translation gives CASTERGYSYNEQFF.

The V gene is TRBV28, the J gene TRBJ2-1; possibly TRBD2 for D (5 bases). The CDR3 spans 12 residues. Trimming left V 6 bases short and J 8 bases short, with 11 bases between. Germline CDR1 is MDHEN and CDR2 is SYDVKM. CDR3: CASSPGSDEQFF. The DNA for the CDR3 is TGTGCCAGCAGCCCTGGTAGCGATGAGCAGTTCTTC. The full variable domain, with the rest looked up from reference TRBV28 and TRBJ2-1, is DVKVTQSSRYLVKRTGEKVFLECVQDMDHENMFWYRQDPGLGLRLIYFSYDVKMKEKGDIPEGYSVSREKKERFSLILESASTNQTSMYLCASSPGSDEQFFGPGTRLTVL.

This clone was counted a single time. The chain recombines TRBV30 with TRBJ2-5; 9 bases are a match to TRBD2. This CDR3 is 16 amino acids long. V lost 2 bases and J lost 1; bases outside the gene matches: 8. CDR1 and CDR2 from the germline V gene are GTSNPN and SVGIG (reference sequence). This CDR3 is CAWSIGTSPFQETQYF. The CDR3, as DNA: TGTGCCTGGAGTATCGGGACTAGCCCCTTCCAAGAGACCCAGTACTTC. The complete variable domain, with remaining parts taken from reference TRBV30 and TRBJ2-5, reads SQTIHQWPATLVQPVGSPLSLECTVEGTSNPNLYWYRQAAGRGLQLLFYSVGIGQISSEVPQNLSASRPQDRQFILSSKKLLLSDSGFYLCAWSIGTSPFQETQYFGPGTRLLVL.

This chain links TRBV4-1 with TRBJ2-3, with 8 bases aligning to TRBD2. Per the germline V gene, CDR1 is MGHRA and CDR2 is YSYEKL. This CDR3 has 16 residues. V lost 0 bases to trimming and J lost 5 bases; unmatched junction nucleotides: 7. The CDR3 coding sequence is TGCGCCAGCAGCCAAGATCCGAGCGGGGGTGGAGATACGCAGTATTTT. It encodes CASSQDPSGGGDTQYF.